This T cell receptor beta chain emerged from a study of somatic mutations in cytotoxic T cells in rheumatoid arthritis. Whole-study findings and limits: Over 20% of CD8+ cells belonged to the largest CD8+ clone in about an eighth of the roughly 60 patients. The targets (antigens) of the expanded CD8+ clones were not known.

Sequencing was performed with immunoSEQ multiplex PCR; in TCRdb, only in-frame clones are kept and a portion is missing. The table includes some 16,000 clones, about three quarters detected once. As concerns this clone: Its antigen is not identified.

Germline values: CDR1 LNHDA, CDR2 SQIVND (reference sequence). The CDR3 runs 15 residues. J gave up 6 bases and V 5 bases, and 9 bases lay outside the gene matches. This TCR was sampled from an adult with rheumatoid arthritis. The material sequenced was CD8+ T cells sorted from blood. The V and J genes are TRBV19 and TRBJ2-3, with 9 bases matching TRBD2. The CDR3 protein is CASSLGTSSWDTQYF. CDR3 DNA: TGTGCCAGTAGTCTTGGGACTAGCAGTTGGGATACGCAGTATTTT. Supplemented by reference TRBV19 and TRBJ2-3, the full variable domain reads DGGITQSPKYLFRKEGQNVTLSCEQNLNHDAMYWYRQDPGQGLRLIYYSQIVNDFQKGDIAEGYSVSREKKESFPLTVTSAQKNPTAFYLCASSLGTSSWDTQYFGPGTRLTVL.